This T cell receptor beta chain came from a study of blood T cells in healthy people across ages. The germline V and J ends were trimmed by 7 bases and 6 bases, with 13 bases remaining between them. The CDR3 extends over 13 amino acids. The V gene's germline CDR1 is MNHEY and CDR2 SVGEGT. Per-sample yields of isolated PBMCs were at least 6.5 million. The authors extracted at least 5 micrograms of total RNA per sample. Using a J-beta primer mix together with a sample-barcoded 5' primer, a second PCR was run for roughly 6 to 12 cycles. Via MiXCR, TCRdb re-called the 5' RACE reads, giving one row per CDR3 protein. This table holds about 680,000 distinct CDR3 sequences, around 48% found once.

The sample taken for sequencing was blood. This chain uses TRBV6-2 or TRBV6-3 with TRBJ2-1; D remains unclear. The sequence derives from a woman aged 55-70 years in good health. The CDR3 nucleotides are TGTGCCAGCACCCTAGATTTCGGCAATGAGCAGTTCTTC. Protein: CASTLDFGNEQFF.